The clone carrying this T cell receptor beta chain has only one observation. Its specificity is not known. V was shortened by 3 bases and J by 13 bases, with 24 bases between the two germline ends. This CDR3 comprises 16 residues. Per the germline V gene, CDR1 is MDHEN and CDR2 is SYDVKM. Clones were read by immunoSEQ multiplex PCR, and TCRdb kept only the in-frame ones, dropping some. In the table there are about 1,100 clones, 50% to 70% of which are singletons. This entry belongs to a study of coeliac disease. On the study more broadly: Without high-resolution HLA typing, biased TRBV7-2 usage was queried. Points from the study as a whole: Lamina propria and intraepithelial cell fractions may contain each other's cells. Lower clonality than controls marked TRB and TRG repertoires from active celiac intraepithelial and lamina propria samples.

One frozen approximately 500,000-cell aliquot per fraction was sequenced. Sequencing input: intraepithelial lymphocytes from the gut. The rearrangement uses TRBV28 and TRBJ1-4, with TRBD1 as a possible D gene (5 bases). The origin of this receptor is a woman in her twenties or thirties without celiac disease. The CDR3 is CASSFPPTEGLVGLFF. In nucleotides, the CDR3 is TGTGCCAGCAGTTTTCCCCCCACAGAGGGACTTGTGGGACTGTTTTTT. The full variable domain, completed using reference TRBV28 and TRBJ1-4, is DVKVTQSSRYLVKRTGEKVFLECVQDMDHENMFWYRQDPGLGLRLIYFSYDVKMKEKGDIPEGYSVSREKKERFSLILESASTNQTSMYLCASSFPPTEGLVGLFFGSGTQLSVL.